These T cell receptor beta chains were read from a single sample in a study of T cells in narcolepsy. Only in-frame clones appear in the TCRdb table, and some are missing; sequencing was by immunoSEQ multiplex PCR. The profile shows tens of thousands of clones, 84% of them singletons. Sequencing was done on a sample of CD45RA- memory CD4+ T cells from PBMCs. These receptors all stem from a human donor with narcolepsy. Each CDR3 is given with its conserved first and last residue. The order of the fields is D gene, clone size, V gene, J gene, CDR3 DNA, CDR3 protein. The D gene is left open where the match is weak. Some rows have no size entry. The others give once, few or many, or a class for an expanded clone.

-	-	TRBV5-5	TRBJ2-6	TGTGCCAGTCTTCAGGGGCCGCTCCTCTCTGGGGCCAACGTCCTGACTTTC	CASLQGPLLSGANVLTF
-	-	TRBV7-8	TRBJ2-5	TGTGCCAGCAGCTTAGTAAGTTTAGCCTACGGGCAGTACTTC	CASSLVSLAYGQYF
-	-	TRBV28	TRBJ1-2	TGTGCCAGCAGTTTAGGGGACATTCGTCGCTACACCTTC	CASSLGDIRRYTF
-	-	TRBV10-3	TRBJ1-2	TGTGCCATCAGTATTGTACCGGGACAAGCTAACTATGGCTACACCTTC	CAISIVPGQANYGYTF
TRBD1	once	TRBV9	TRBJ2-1	TGTGCCAGCAGCGGGAACCGGGACAGCTTTTTCCATGAGCAGTTCTTC	CASSGNRDSFFHEQFF
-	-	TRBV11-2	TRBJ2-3	TGTGCCAGCAGCTTAGATCGGGGTAGCACAGATACGCAGTATTTT	CASSLDRGSTDTQYF
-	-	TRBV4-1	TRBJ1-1	TGCGCCAGCAGCCAAAGGGAGTTGAACACTGAAGCTTTCTTT	CASSQRELNTEAFF
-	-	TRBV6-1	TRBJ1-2	TGTGCCAGCAAAGCGACCTTGGATTATGGCTACACCTTC	CASKATLDYGYTF
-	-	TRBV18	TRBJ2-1	TGTGCCAGCTCACCCGGAGGCAGTCACAATGAGCAGTTCTTC	CASSPGGSHNEQFF
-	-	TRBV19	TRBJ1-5	TGTGCCAGTAGTCCATATAGCAATCAGCCCCAGCATTTT	CASSPYSNQPQHF
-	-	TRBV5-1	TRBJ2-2	TGCGCCAGCAGCCCGGGGGCGGGGTTCCCAAACACCGGGGAGCTGTTTTTT	CASSPGAGFPNTGELFF
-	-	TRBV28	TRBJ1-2	TGTGCCAGCAGTTCGGCCTATGGCTACACCTTC	CASSSAYGYTF
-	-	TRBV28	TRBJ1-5	TGTGCCAGCATCGCGGTGTTTAGGAATCAGCCCCAGCATTTT	CASIAVFRNQPQHF
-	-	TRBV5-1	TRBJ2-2	TGCGCCAGCAGCATCCAGGTCACCGGGGAGCTGTTTTTT	CASSIQVTGELFF
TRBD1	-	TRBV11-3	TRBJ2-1	TGTGCCAGCAGCAGGGGGCAGAGCTCCTACAATGAGCAGTTCTTC	CASSRGQSSYNEQFF
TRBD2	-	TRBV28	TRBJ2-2	TGTGCCAGCCTCGGGACTAGCGGGAGGCACACCGGGGAGCTGTTTTTT	CASLGTSGRHTGELFF
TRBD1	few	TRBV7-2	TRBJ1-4	TGTGCCAGCAGCTTAGTTCCCCAGGGGGGAAAACTGTTTTTT	CASSLVPQGGKLFF
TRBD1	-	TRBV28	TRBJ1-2	TGTGCCAGCAGTACTCAGGGGGGGTATGGCTACACCTTC	CASSTQGGYGYTF
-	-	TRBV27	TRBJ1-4	TGTGCCAGCAGTTTCGACAGCCGCCCCCTTAATGAAAAACTGTTTTTT	CASSFDSRPLNEKLFF
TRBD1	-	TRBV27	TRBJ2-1	TGTGCCAGCCTCCCCCGACAGGGGGGTCGCAATGAGCAGTTCTTC	CASLPRQGGRNEQFF
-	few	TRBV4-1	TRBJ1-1	TGTGCCAGCAGCCAAGATTCACGACGGAACACTGAAGCTTTCTTT	CASSQDSRRNTEAFF
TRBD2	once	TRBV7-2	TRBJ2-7	TGTGCCAGCAGCCCCCCAGGTAGCGGGAGATACGAGCAGTACTTC	CASSPPGSGRYEQYF
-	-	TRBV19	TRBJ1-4	TGTGCCAGTCGACAGGATGCAACTAATGAAAAACTGTTTTTT	CASRQDATNEKLFF
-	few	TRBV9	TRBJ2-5	TGTGCCAGCAGCGTAGGAGGGACATCCCAAGAGACCCAGTACTTC	CASSVGGTSQETQYF
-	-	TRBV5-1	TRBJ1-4	TGCGCCAGCAGCTTAGGAGAGAGTTGGAGCGTTAATGAAAAACTGTTTTTT	CASSLGESWSVNEKLFF
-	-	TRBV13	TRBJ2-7	TGTGCCAGCAGCCTACTGGGGGCCTACGAGCAGTACTTC	CASSLLGAYEQYF
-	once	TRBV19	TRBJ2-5	TGTGCCAGTAGTAGGGCGGGCCAAGAGACCCAGTACTTC	CASSRAGQETQYF
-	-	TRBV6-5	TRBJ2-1	TGTGCCAGCAGGGGAGCGGGTTACAATGAGCAGTTCTTC	CASRGAGYNEQFF
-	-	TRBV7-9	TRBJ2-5	TGTGCCAGCAAGGATCAACTAGCAGTCCAAGAGACCCAGTACTTC	CASKDQLAVQETQYF
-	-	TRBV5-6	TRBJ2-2	TGTGCCAGCAGCTTGCAGGGCCCGAACACCGGGGAGCTGTTTTTT	CASSLQGPNTGELFF